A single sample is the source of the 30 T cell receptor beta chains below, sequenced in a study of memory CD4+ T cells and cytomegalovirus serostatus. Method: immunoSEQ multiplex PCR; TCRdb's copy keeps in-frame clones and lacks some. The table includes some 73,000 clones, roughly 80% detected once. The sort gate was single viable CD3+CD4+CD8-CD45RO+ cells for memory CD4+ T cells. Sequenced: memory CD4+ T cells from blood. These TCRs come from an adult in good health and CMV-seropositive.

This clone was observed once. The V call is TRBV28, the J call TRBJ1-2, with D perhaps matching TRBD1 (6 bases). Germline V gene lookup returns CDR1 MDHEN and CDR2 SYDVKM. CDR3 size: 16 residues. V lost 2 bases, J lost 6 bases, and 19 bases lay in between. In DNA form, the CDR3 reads TGTGCCAGCAGTTTAGGTAGACAGGTTTTGCACCATGGCTACACCTTC. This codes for CASSLGRQVLHHGYTF.

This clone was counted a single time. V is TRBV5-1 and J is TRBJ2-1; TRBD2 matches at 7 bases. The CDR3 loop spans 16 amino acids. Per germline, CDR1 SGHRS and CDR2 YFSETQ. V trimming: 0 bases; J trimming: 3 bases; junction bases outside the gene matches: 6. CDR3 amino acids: CASSLGTGDYYNEQFF. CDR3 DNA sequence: TGCGCCAGCAGCTTGGGTACGGGGGACTACTACAATGAGCAGTTCTTC.

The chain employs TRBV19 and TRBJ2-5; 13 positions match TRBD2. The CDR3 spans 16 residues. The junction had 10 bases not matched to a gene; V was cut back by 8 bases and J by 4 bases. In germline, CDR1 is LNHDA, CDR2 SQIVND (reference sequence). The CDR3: CASSRTSGRWGETQYF. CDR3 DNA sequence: TGTGCCAGTTCACGGACTAGCGGGAGATGGGGAGAGACCCAGTACTTC.

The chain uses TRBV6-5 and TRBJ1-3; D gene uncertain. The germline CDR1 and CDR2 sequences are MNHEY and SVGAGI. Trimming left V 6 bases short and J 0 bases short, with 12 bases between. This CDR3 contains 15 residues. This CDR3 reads CASSRGRLSGNTIYF. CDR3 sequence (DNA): TGTGCCAGCAGCCGTGGACGGCTCTCTGGAAACACCATATATTTT.

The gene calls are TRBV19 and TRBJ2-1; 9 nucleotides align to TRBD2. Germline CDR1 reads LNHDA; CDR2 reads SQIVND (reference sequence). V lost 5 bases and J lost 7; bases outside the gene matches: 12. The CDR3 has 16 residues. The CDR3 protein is CASSPWPAGGGNEQFF. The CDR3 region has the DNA TGTGCCAGTAGTCCCTGGCCGGCGGGAGGGGGGAATGAGCAGTTCTTC.

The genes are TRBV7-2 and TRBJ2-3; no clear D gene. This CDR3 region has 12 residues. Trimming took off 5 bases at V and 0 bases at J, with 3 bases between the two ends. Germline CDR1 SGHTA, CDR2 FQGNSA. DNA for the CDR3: TGTGCCAGCAGCATCAGCACAGATACGCAGTATTTT. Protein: CASSISTDTQYF.

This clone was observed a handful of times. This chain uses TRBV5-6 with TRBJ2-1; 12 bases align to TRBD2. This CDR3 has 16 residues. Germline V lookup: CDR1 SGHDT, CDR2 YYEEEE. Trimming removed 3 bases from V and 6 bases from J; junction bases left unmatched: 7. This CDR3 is CASSYLAGGERNEQFF. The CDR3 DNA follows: TGTGCCAGCAGCTACCTAGCGGGAGGGGAGCGCAATGAGCAGTTCTTC.

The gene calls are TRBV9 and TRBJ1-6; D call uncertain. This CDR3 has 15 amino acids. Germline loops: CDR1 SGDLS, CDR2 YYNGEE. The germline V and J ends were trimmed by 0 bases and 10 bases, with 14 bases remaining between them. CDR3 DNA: TGTGCCAGCAGCGTAGACCCCTGGGGTGGGTCACCCCTCCACTTT. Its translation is CASSVDPWGGSPLHF.

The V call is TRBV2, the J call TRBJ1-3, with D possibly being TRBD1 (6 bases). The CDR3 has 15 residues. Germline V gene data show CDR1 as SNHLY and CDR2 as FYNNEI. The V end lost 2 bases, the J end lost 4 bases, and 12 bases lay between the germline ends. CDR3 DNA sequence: TGTGCCAGCAGTGAACAGGGGCCGGCGGGAAACACCATATATTTT. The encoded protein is CASSEQGPAGNTIYF.

The chain's CDR3 is CASSLEIFSTDTQYF. The DNA of the CDR3 is TGTGCCAGCAGCTTGGAGATCTTTAGCACAGATACGCAGTATTTT. The V call is TRBV7-2, the J call TRBJ2-3; D gene unclear. Germline assignment: CDR1 SGHTA and CDR2 FQGNSA. The CDR3 sequence is 15 residues long. Deletions cut 3 bases from V and 0 bases from J, with 10 bases between.

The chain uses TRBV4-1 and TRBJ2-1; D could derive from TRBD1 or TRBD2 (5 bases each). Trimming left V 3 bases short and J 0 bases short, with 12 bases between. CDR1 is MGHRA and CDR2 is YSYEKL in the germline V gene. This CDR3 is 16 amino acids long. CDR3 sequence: CASSQPAGSSYNEQFF. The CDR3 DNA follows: TGCGCCAGCAGCCAGCCCGCAGGGAGCTCCTACAATGAGCAGTTCTTC.

The CDR3 spells CAWSPGPSPAFF. CDR3 coding DNA: TGTGCCTGGAGTCCGGGCCCGAGTCCAGCTTTCTTT. The genes are TRBV30 and TRBJ1-1, with unresolved D. The germline V gene has CDR1 GTSNPN and CDR2 SVGIG (reference sequence). V lost 2 bases and J 10 bases, leaving 14 bases between the germline ends. The CDR3 spans 12 residues. The full variable domain, its missing parts supplied by reference TRBV30 and TRBJ1-1, is SQTIHQWPATLVQPVGSPLSLECTVEGTSNPNLYWYRQAAGRGLQLLFYSVGIGQISSEVPQNLSASRPQDRQFILSSKKLLLSDSGFYLCAWSPGPSPAFFGQGTRLTVV.

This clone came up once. The CDR3 spells CASSITAEGNTIYF. CDR3 DNA sequence: TGTGCCAGTAGTATAACGGCGGAAGGAAACACCATATATTTT. The V and J genes are TRBV19 and TRBJ1-3; D gene unclear. This CDR3 spans 14 amino acids. CDR1 LNHDA and CDR2 SQIVND come from the germline V gene (reference sequence). The V and J ends lost 2 bases and 4 bases respectively, with 9 bases between them.

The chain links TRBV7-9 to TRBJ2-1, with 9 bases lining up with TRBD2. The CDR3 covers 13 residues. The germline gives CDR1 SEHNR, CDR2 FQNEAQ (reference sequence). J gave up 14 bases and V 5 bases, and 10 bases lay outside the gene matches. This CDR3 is CASSRLSGGVKFF. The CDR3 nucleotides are TGTGCCAGCAGCCGCCTTAGCGGGGGCGTCAAGTTCTTC. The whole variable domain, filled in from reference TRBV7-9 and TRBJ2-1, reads DTGVSQNPRHKITKRGQNVTFRCDPISEHNRLYWYRQTLGQGPEFLTYFQNEAQLEKSRLLSDRFSAERPKGSFSTLEIQRTEQGDSAMYLCASSRLSGGVKFFGPGTRLTVL.

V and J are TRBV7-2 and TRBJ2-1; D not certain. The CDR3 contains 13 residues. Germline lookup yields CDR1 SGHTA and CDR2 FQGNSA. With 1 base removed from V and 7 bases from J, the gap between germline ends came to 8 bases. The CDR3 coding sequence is TGTGCCAGCAGCTTAGTAGTCGCTAATGAGCAGTTCTTC. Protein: CASSLVVANEQFF.

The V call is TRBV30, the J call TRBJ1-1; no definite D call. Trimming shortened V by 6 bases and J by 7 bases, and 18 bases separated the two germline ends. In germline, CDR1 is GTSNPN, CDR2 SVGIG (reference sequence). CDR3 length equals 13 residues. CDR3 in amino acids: CACHPWGVSEAFF. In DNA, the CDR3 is TGTGCCTGCCACCCTTGGGGTGTCAGTGAAGCTTTCTTT.

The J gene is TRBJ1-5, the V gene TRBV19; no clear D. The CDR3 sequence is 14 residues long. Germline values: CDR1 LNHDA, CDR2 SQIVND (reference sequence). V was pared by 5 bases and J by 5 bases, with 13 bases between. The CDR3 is CASSAPRRDQPQHF. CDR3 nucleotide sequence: TGTGCCAGTAGTGCCCCGAGGAGGGATCAGCCCCAGCATTTT.

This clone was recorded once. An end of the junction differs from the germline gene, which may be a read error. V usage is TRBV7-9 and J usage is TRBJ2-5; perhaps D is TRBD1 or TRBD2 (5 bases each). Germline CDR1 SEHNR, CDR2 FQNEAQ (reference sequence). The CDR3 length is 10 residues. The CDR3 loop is CASSSGTQYF. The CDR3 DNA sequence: TGTGCCAGCAGCTCCGGGACCCAATACTTC.

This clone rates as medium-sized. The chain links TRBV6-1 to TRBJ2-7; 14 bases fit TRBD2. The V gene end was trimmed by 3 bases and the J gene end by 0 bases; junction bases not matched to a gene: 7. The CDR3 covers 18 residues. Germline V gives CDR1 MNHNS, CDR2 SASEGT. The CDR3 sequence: CASSDRLAGGPSSYEQYV. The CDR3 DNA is TGTGCCAGCAGTGACAGACTAGCGGGAGGGCCTAGCTCCTACGAGCAGTACGTC.

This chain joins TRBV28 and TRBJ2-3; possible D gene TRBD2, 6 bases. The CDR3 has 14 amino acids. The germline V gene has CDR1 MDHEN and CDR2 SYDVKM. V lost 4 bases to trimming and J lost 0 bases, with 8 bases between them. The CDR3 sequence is CASSSGGSTDTQYF. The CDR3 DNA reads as TGTGCCAGCAGTTCCGGGGGAAGCACAGATACGCAGTATTTT.

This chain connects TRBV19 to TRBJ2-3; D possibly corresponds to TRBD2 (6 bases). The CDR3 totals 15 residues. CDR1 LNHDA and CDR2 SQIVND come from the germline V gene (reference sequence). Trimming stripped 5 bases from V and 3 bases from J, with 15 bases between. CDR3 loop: CASSPGDWTTDTQYF. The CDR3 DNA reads TGTGCCAGTAGTCCTGGGGACTGGACTACAGATACGCAGTATTTT.

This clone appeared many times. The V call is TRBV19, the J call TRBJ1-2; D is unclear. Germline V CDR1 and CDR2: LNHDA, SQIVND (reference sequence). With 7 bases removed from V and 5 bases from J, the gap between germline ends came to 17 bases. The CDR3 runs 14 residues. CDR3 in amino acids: CASKPRAAHYGYTF. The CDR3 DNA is TGTGCCAGTAAGCCCCGGGCAGCACATTATGGCTACACCTTC. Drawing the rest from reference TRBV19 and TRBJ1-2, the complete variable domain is DGGITQSPKYLFRKEGQNVTLSCEQNLNHDAMYWYRQDPGQGLRLIYYSQIVNDFQKGDIAEGYSVSREKKESFPLTVTSAQKNPTAFYLCASKPRAAHYGYTFGSGTRLTVV.

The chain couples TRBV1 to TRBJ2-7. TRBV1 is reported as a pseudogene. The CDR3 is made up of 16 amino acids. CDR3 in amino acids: CTSRPRSRRTTYEQYV. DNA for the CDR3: TGCACCAGCAGGCCAAGAAGCCGAAGGACCACCTACGAGCAGTACGTC.

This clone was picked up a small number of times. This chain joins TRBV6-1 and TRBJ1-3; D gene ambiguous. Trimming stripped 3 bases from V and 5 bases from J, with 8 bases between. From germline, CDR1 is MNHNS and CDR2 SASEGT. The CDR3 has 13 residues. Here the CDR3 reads CASSEQVRNTIYF. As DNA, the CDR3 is TGTGCCAGCAGTGAGCAAGTTAGAAACACCATATATTTT.

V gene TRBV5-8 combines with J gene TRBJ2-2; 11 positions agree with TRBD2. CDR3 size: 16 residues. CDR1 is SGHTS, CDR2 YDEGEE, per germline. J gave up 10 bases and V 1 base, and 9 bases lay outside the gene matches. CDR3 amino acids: CASSLRRASGGSELFF. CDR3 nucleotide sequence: TGTGCCAGCAGCTTGCGTCGGGCTAGCGGGGGGTCGGAGCTGTTTTTT.

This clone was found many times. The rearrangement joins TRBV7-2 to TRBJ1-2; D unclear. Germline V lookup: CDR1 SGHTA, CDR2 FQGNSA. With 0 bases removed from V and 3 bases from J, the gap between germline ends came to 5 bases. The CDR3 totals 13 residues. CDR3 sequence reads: CASSLALDYGYTF. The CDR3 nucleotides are TGTGCCAGCAGCTTAGCCCTAGACTATGGCTACACCTTC.

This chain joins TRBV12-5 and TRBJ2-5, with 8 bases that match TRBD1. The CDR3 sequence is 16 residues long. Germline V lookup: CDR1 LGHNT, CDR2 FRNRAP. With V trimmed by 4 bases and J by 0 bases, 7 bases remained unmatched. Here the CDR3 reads CASGSHRGANQETQYF. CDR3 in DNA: TGTGCTAGTGGTTCGCACAGGGGGGCAAACCAAGAGACCCAGTACTTC.

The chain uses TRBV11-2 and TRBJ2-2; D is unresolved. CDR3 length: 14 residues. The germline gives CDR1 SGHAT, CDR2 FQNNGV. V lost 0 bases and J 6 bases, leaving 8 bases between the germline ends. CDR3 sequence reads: CASSLDQVAGELFF. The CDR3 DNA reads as TGTGCCAGCAGCTTAGATCAGGTGGCCGGGGAGCTGTTTTTT.

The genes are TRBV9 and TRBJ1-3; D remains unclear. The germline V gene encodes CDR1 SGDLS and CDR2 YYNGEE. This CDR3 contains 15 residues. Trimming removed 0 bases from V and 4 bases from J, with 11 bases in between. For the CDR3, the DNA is TGTGCCAGCAGCGTAGAAGGGCCCCTGGGAAACACCATATATTTT. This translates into CASSVEGPLGNTIYF.

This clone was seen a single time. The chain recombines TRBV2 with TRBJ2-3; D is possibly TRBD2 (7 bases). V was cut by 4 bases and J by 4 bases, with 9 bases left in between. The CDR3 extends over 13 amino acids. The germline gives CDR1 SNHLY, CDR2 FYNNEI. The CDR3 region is CASSGGGADTQYF. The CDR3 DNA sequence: TGTGCCAGCAGTGGGGGGGGCGCAGATACGCAGTATTTT. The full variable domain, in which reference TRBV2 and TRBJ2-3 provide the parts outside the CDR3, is EPEVTQTPSHQVTQMGQEVILRCVPISNHLYFYWYRQILGQKVEFLVSFYNNEISEKSEIFDDQFSVERPDGSNFTLKIRSTKLEDSAMYFCASSGGGADTQYFGPGTRLTVL.